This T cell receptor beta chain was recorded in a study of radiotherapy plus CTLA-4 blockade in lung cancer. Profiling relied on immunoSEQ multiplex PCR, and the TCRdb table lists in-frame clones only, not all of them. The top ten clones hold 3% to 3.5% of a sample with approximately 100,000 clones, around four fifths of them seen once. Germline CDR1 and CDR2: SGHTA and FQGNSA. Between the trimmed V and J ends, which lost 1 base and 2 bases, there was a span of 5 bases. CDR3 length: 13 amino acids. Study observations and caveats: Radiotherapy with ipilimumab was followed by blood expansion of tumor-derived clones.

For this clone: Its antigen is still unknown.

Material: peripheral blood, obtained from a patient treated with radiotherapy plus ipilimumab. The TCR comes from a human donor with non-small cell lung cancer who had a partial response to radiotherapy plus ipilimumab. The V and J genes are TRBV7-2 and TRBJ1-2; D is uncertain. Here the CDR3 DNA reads TGTGCCAGCAGCTTAGACACCAACTATGGCTACACCTTC. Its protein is CASSLDTNYGYTF.